These 10 T cell receptor beta chains were all obtained from the same sample, sequenced in a study of neurological immune-mediated disorders. The time point here: longitudinal time-point 2. TCRdb used MiXCR to reprocess the 5' RACE reads, holding one entry per CDR3 protein. This sample has tens of thousands of distinct CDR3 sequences, with 5.8% found just once. The sequenced material came from PBMCs. Receptors were obtained from a woman in her sixties or seventies with multiple sclerosis.

This clonotype was detected ten times or more. The V gene is TRBV30, the J gene TRBJ2-2; D is ambiguous. Looked up from germline, CDR1 is GTSNPN and CDR2 is SVGIG (reference sequence). V gave up 2 bases and J gave up 0 bases, with 4 bases separating them. The CDR3 loop spans 13 amino acids. CDR3 sequence reads: CAWSRTNTGELFF. The CDR3 nucleotides are TGTGCCTGGAGTCGTACGAACACCGGGGAGCTGTTTTTT.

This clonotype was found many times. V and J are TRBV28 and TRBJ1-1, with D perhaps TRBD1 (5 bases). CDR1 and CDR2 from the germline V gene are MDHEN and SYDVKM. The CDR3 spans 14 residues. V was shortened by 5 bases and J by 1 base, with 11 bases between the two germline ends. The CDR3 reads CASSPWDPNTEAFF. The CDR3 coding sequence is TGTGCCAGCAGTCCCTGGGACCCGAACACTGAAGCTTTCTTT.

In its sample, this clonotype was seen many times. The V gene is TRBV6-1, the J gene TRBJ2-3, with a tentative D call TRBD2 (5 bases). This CDR3 has 12 amino acids. V was pared by 10 bases and J by 3 bases, with 11 bases between. The germline V gene has CDR1 MNHNS and CDR2 SASEGT. This chain's CDR3 is CATKGVTDTQYF. The CDR3 DNA reads TGTGCCACCAAGGGAGTGACAGATACGCAGTATTTT.

About this clonotype itself: A much larger clone differs by one base, so this may be a read error. CDR3 sequence reads: CASSLRDRVSGELFF. CDR3 DNA: TGCGCCAGCAGCTTGAGGGACAGGGTATCCGGGGAGCTGTTTTTT. This chain joins TRBV5-1 and TRBJ2-2; 9 bases fit TRBD1. Germline loops: CDR1 SGHRS, CDR2 YFSETQ. The V segment lost 1 base and the J segment 6 bases; nucleotides outside the gene matches: 4. This CDR3 has 15 amino acids.

This clonotype was detected ten times or more. The chain uses TRBV25-1 and TRBJ2-1, with D possibly called TRBD1 or TRBD2 (5 bases each). In germline, CDR1 is MGHDK, CDR2 SYGVNS. The CDR3 covers 16 residues. Between the trimmed V and J ends, which lost 2 bases and 1 base, there was a span of 12 bases. The CDR3 DNA follows: TGTGCCAGCAGTGAACCTTTTGGGGGTTCCTACAATGAGCAGTTCTTC. This encodes CASSEPFGGSYNEQFF.

In this sample, this clonotype is medium-sized. The CDR3 DNA is TGCGCCAGCAGCTTGCCAGGGGACAATCAGCCCCAGCATTTT. This sequence encodes CASSLPGDNQPQHF. The gene calls are TRBV5-1 and TRBJ1-5, with D perhaps matching TRBD1 (6 bases). Looked up from germline, CDR1 is SGHRS and CDR2 is YFSETQ. Trimming took off 1 base at V and 3 bases at J, with 8 bases between the two ends. The CDR3 runs to 14 residues.

V is TRBV6-1 and J is TRBJ1-5; D gene unclear. The CDR3 is 15 amino acids. Germline CDR1 is MNHNS and CDR2 is SASEGT. Trimming shortened V by 5 bases and J by 0 bases, and 11 bases separated the two germline ends. In DNA, the CDR3 is TGTGCCAGCAGTAAAGACGGAGTTAGCAATCAGCCCCAGCATTTT. Amino acids: CASSKDGVSNQPQHF.

This clonotype was detected many times. The chain has TRBV12-3 or TRBV12-4 and TRBJ2-7, with 9 bases identical to TRBD1. The CDR3 loop spans 13 amino acids. V gave up 3 bases and J gave up 7 bases; unmatched junction bases: 4. The CDR3 bases are TGTGCCAGCAGTTTTGGGACAGGGAGGGAGCAGTACTTC. It codes for CASSFGTGREQYF.

This clonotype was seen repeatedly, ten times or more. The chain has TRBV12-3 or TRBV12-4 and TRBJ1-6; D uncertain. V was pared by 7 bases and J by 6 bases, with 7 bases between. The CDR3 extends over 12 amino acids. The CDR3 here is CASNRVNSPLHF. DNA of the CDR3: TGTGCCAGCAACCGCGTTAATTCACCCCTCCACTTT.

In this sample, this clonotype turned up many times. The rearrangement joins TRBV7-2 to TRBJ2-1; maybe TRBD2 (5 bases). Trimming removed 5 bases at V and 7 bases at J, with 9 bases between. Germline loops: CDR1 SGHTA, CDR2 FQGNSA. This CDR3 contains 12 residues. The CDR3 reads CASSQLVNEQFF. Written as DNA, the CDR3 is TGTGCCAGCAGCCAACTAGTAAATGAGCAGTTCTTC.